The 13 T cell receptor beta chains presented below share a single source sample, sequenced in a study of blood T cell repertoires in COVID-19. Generated by immunoSEQ multiplex PCR, the TCRdb table keeps only in-frame clones and is missing some. The sample includes approximately 210,000 clones, about 86% of them seen just once. The source material was peripheral blood. The receptor set was obtained from a man aged 18-30 years with active or convalescent COVID-19.

The genes are TRBV7-2 and TRBJ2-3, with TRBD2 as a possible D gene (6 bases). Germline V lookup: CDR1 SGHTA, CDR2 FQGNSA. The CDR3 is made up of 17 amino acids. V was clipped by 3 bases and J by 1 base, with 17 bases between them. The CDR3, as DNA: TGTGCCAGCAGCTTTGGGGCCGGGACGGGAGGCACAGATACGCAGTATTTT. The encoded protein is CASSFGAGTGGTDTQYF.

The chain is built from TRBV7-8 and TRBJ2-3; 7 bases are shared with TRBD2. This CDR3 is 17 amino acids long. Trimming cost V 10 bases and J 2 bases; bases outside gene matches: 18. In germline, CDR1 is SGHVS, CDR2 FQNEAQ. The CDR3 loop is CANPPGGVSGATDTQYF. The CDR3 DNA reads TGTGCCAACCCTCCTGGGGGGGTTAGCGGAGCCACAGATACGCAGTATTTT.

This clone showed up just a few times. The chain combines TRBV5-4 with TRBJ1-2; no firm D call. Germline V lookup: CDR1 SGHNT, CDR2 YYREEE (reference sequence). This CDR3 region has 13 residues. The V gene lost 4 bases and the J gene lost 1 base, with 8 bases spanning the gap. CDR3 in amino acids: CASSPDFNYGYTF. Written as DNA, the CDR3 is TGTGCCAGCAGCCCGGACTTTAACTATGGCTACACCTTC.

The genes are TRBV6-5 and TRBJ1-4; tentative D call: TRBD1 (5 bases). Germline CDR1 and CDR2: MNHEY and SVGAGI. The V and J ends lost 4 bases and 5 bases respectively, with 14 bases between them. The CDR3 totals 15 residues. The CDR3 spells CASSSGGADNEKLFF. Written as DNA, the CDR3 is TGTGCCAGCAGTTCGGGAGGGGCCGACAATGAAAAACTGTTTTTT.

The V gene is TRBV27, the J gene TRBJ2-7; possible D gene TRBD1, 6 bases. Germline-derived CDR1 and CDR2 are MNHEY and SMNVEV (reference sequence). The CDR3 runs 14 residues. Trimming took off 3 bases at V and 3 bases at J, with 12 bases between the two ends. CDR3 amino acids: CASSFAQGHYEQYF. In DNA, the CDR3 is TGTGCCAGCAGTTTCGCGCAGGGACACTACGAGCAGTACTTC.

CDR3 sequence reads: CASSLGAGANNEQFF. The CDR3 DNA follows: TGTGCCAGCAGCTTGGGGGCAGGAGCAAACAATGAGCAGTTCTTC. The V call is TRBV7-2, the J call TRBJ2-1; TRBD1 might be the D (6 bases). This CDR3 comprises 15 residues. The V end lost 3 bases, the J end lost 5 bases, and 14 bases lay between the germline ends. The germline CDR1 and CDR2 sequences are SGHTA and FQGNSA.

This chain links TRBV27 with TRBJ2-7, with 10 nucleotides matching TRBD2. Germline CDR1 MNHEY, CDR2 SMNVEV (reference sequence). This CDR3 is built from 16 residues. The junction had 8 bases not matched to a gene; V was cut back by 5 bases and J by 1 base. CDR3 sequence reads: CASSRSLAGGSYEQYF. The CDR3 nucleotides read TGTGCCAGCAGTAGATCCTTAGCGGGAGGTTCCTACGAGCAGTACTTC.

The chain uses TRBV18 and TRBJ2-1, with 8 positions matching TRBD1. The length of the CDR3 is 15 residues. The V and J ends lost 6 bases and 10 bases, in that order; junction bases with no gene match: 14. Per the germline V gene, CDR1 is KGHSH and CDR2 is LQKENI. The DNA for the CDR3 is TGTGCCAGCTCTCTAAGTCCGGGACAGGTTAACGAGCAGTTCTTC. Protein: CASSLSPGQVNEQFF. Complete variable domain (other parts from reference TRBV18 and TRBJ2-1): NAGVMQNPRHLVRRRGQEARLRCSPMKGHSHVYWYRQLPEEGLKFMVYLQKENIIDESGMPKERFSAEFPKEGPSILRIQQVVRGDSAAYFCASSLSPGQVNEQFFGPGTRLTVL.

V is TRBV18 and J is TRBJ1-1, with a possible D match to TRBD1 (5 bases). Per the germline V gene, CDR1 is KGHSH and CDR2 is LQKENI. The CDR3 consists of 13 residues. Trimming removed 4 bases from V and 5 bases from J, with 11 bases in between. In nucleotides, the CDR3 is TGTGCCAGCTCACAAAACAGGAAAACTGAAGCTTTCTTT. As protein: CASSQNRKTEAFF.

V is TRBV6-1 and J is TRBJ1-2, with D perhaps matching TRBD1 (5 bases). The CDR3 runs 14 residues. Trimming took 2 bases from V and 5 from J, leaving 12 bases between them. Germline CDR1 and CDR2: MNHNS and SASEGT. The CDR3 is CASSELDGAYGYTF. The CDR3 DNA sequence: TGTGCCAGCAGTGAACTAGATGGGGCTTATGGCTACACCTTC.

V and J are TRBV6-5 and TRBJ1-4; a weak D match, TRBD1 (5 bases). The germline CDR1 and CDR2 sequences are MNHEY and SVGAGI. This CDR3 region has 15 residues. V was cut by 0 bases and J by 6 bases, with 11 bases left in between. CDR3 nucleotides: TGTGCCAGCAGTTACTCGTCAGGGCCATATGAAAAACTGTTTTTT. This sequence encodes CASSYSSGPYEKLFF.

The J gene is TRBJ1-1, the V gene TRBV27; no clear D gene. CDR1 and CDR2 from the germline V gene are MNHEY and SMNVEV (reference sequence). The CDR3 totals 16 residues. The germline V and J ends were trimmed by 6 bases and 0 bases, with 17 bases remaining between them. The CDR3 protein is CASRRSGSFMNTEAFF. In DNA form, the CDR3 reads TGTGCCAGCAGGAGATCCGGGTCCTTCATGAACACTGAAGCTTTCTTT.

This chain links TRBV2 with TRBJ1-5, with TRBD1 matching 7 bases. V lost 7 bases, J lost 0 bases, and 6 bases stayed unmatched. This CDR3 has 15 amino acids. Germline assignment: CDR1 SNHLY and CDR2 FYNNEI. The CDR3 region is CASTGTAYSNQPQHF. The CDR3 bases are TGTGCCAGCACTGGGACAGCTTATAGCAATCAGCCCCAGCATTTT.